Listed below are T cell receptor beta chains from one sample, sequenced in a study of yellow fever vaccine responses in identical twins. TCRdb re-analysed the RT-PCR reads in MiXCR, keeping a single row per CDR3 protein. The sample consists of roughly 17,000 distinct CDR3 sequences, under 75% of them appearing once. The sequenced sample was T cells from blood (PBMCs), unsorted or a sorted subset (not recorded which), obtained before or after yellow fever vaccination (not recorded which). Source of these receptors: a woman aged 18-29 years who received the yellow fever vaccine. Each CDR3 is given with its conserved first and last residue. D genes are given only for firm matches. Clone size, where shown, is once, few, many, or a class for clones that have expanded.

cdr3_aa cdr3_nt v_call clone_size d_call j_call cdr3_length
CASSLSRLNEQFF TGTGCCAGCAGTTTGTCTCGCCTCAATGAGCAGTTCTTC TRBV12-3/TRBV12-4 medium-sized - TRBJ2-1 13
CASSLRGEYNSPLHF TGTGCCAGCAGCTTACGCGGGGAATATAATTCACCCCTCCACTTT TRBV7-9 - - TRBJ1-6 15
CSAGRTGAHEQYF TGCAGTGCTGGCCGGACAGGGGCCCACGAGCAGTACTTC TRBV20-1 once TRBD1 TRBJ2-7 13
CASSLGLVGQGNSPLHF TGTGCCAGCAGCTTAGGCTTGGTGGGACAGGGAAATTCACCCCTCCACTTT TRBV7-9 - TRBD1 TRBJ1-6 17
CASSIRGPSYNEQFF TGTGCCAGCAGCATCAGGGGGCCTTCCTACAATGAGCAGTTCTTC TRBV11-3 - TRBD1 TRBJ2-1 15
CASSGGGYEQYF TGTGCCAGCAGCGGTGGAGGCTACGAGCAGTACTTC TRBV7-6 - - TRBJ2-7 12
CASSLSGTSTYNEQFF TGTGCCAGCAGTTTATCCGGGACTAGTACCTACAATGAGCAGTTCTTC TRBV27 - TRBD2 TRBJ2-1 16
CASSAGGGSTDTQYF TGCGCCAGCAGTGCTGGCGGGGGGTCTACGGATACGCAGTATTTT TRBV10-1 - TRBD2 TRBJ2-3 15
CASSLFSDSMSSYEQYF TGTGCCAGCAGCTTGTTCTCTGACTCGATGAGCTCCTACGAGCAGTACTTC TRBV11-3 - - TRBJ2-7 17
CASSFLPERSQYF TGTGCCAGCAGTTTTCTTCCAGAAAGATCACAGTATTTT TRBV28 - - TRBJ2-3 13
CASSPTSGYEQYF TGCGCCAGCAGCCCGACTAGCGGCTACGAGCAGTACTTC TRBV5-1 - TRBD2 TRBJ2-7 13
CASSLEFFRSGLGSGANVLTF TGTGCCAGCAGCTTGGAGTTCTTCCGCTCCGGCCTGGGGTCTGGGGCCAACGTCCTGACTTTC TRBV5-4 - - TRBJ2-6 21
CSGYMNTEAFF TGCAGCGGATATATGAACACTGAAGCTTTCTTT TRBV29-1 - - TRBJ1-1 11
CSVEEETERGLLQRDTQYF TGCAGCGTTGAAGAAGAGACGGAACGGGGGCTATTACAGAGGGATACGCAGTATTTT TRBV29-1 - - TRBJ2-3 19
CASSQDRDASSYNEQFF TGTGCCAGCAGCCAAGATCGGGACGCTAGCTCCTACAATGAGCAGTTCTTC TRBV4-2 - - TRBJ2-1 17
CASSITGGAFF TGTGCCAGCAGCATAACAGGGGGAGCTTTCTTT TRBV28 - TRBD1 TRBJ1-1 11
CASSPRDAVAKTQYF TGTGCCAGCTCACCCCGGGACGCCGTCGCGAAGACCCAGTACTTC TRBV18 few - TRBJ2-5 15
CASSPEGVGSYNEQFF TGTGCCAGCTCACCCGAAGGGGTAGGGTCCTACAATGAGCAGTTCTTC TRBV18 - - TRBJ2-1 16
CSAPLIVGNEQFF TGCAGTGCCCCCCTTATCGTCGGCAATGAGCAGTTCTTC TRBV20-1 - - TRBJ2-1 13
CANYNSLPLGEQFF TGTGCCAACTATAATAGCTTACCTTTAGGTGAGCAGTTCTTC TRBV13 - - TRBJ2-1 14
CASSIDFDYNEQFF TGTGCCAGTAGTATAGATTTTGACTACAATGAGCAGTTCTTC TRBV19 - - TRBJ2-1 14
CASSLMGLAVYEQYF TGTGCCAGCAGTTTAATGGGACTAGCGGTCTACGAGCAGTACTTC TRBV28 - TRBD2 TRBJ2-7 15